Here is one T cell receptor (beta chain) with its context. These data are taken from a study of shared T cell receptors in the human thymus. Germline values: CDR1 SGDLS, CDR2 YYNGEE. The CDR3 covers 14 residues. V shed 0 bases, J shed 12 bases, and the junction held 9 bases outside the gene matches. The repertoire was sequenced with immunoSEQ multiplex PCR; TCRdb's copy has only in-frame clones and lacks some. The data show some 720,000 clones, with around 89% seen just once and around 0.0099% held by the top ten. The same sample was also studied in work on human thymus T cells. That paper adds: Corrective heart surgery yielded resections, and these provided the thymus tissue.

The specimen sequenced was thymocytes. The chain joins TRBV9 to TRBJ2-1, with TRBD1 matching over 7 bases. The receptor comes from a boy in the first two years of life with a congenital heart defect. The CDR3 region has the DNA TGTGCCAGCAGCGTAGCACCGGGACAGCTGGGGCAGTTCTTC. Amino acid sequence: CASSVAPGQLGQFF.